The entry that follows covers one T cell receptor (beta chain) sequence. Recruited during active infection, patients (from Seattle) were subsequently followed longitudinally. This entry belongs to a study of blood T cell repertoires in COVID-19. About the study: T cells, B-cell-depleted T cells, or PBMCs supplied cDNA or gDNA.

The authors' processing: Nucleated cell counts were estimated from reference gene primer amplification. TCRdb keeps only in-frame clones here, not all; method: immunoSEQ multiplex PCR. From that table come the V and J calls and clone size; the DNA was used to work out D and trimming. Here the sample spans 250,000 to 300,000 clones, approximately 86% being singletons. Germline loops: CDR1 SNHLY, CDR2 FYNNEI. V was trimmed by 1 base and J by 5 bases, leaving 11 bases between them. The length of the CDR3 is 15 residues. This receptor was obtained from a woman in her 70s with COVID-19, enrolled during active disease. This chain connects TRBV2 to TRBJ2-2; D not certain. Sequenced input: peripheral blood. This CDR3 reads CASSEGARQTGELFF. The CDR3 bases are TGTGCCAGCAGTGAAGGGGCCAGGCAGACCGGGGAGCTGTTTTTT.